The TCR beta chain under discussion was sequenced for a study of T-cell memory formation after mild COVID-19. In TCRdb, the 5' RACE reads were re-called with MiXCR into one record per CDR3 protein. The sample shows over 11,000 distinct CDR3 sequences, around 20% of them seen only once. After removal of 6 bases from V and 1 base from J, the junction contained 17 bases not matched to a gene. The CDR3 totals 18 residues. Many counts were recorded for this clonotype. Its cognate antigen is unknown. General observations from the study: There were some responding clones in pre-infection memory, which suggested that cross-reactive memory had joined. The authors left the SARS-CoV-2 specificity of second-wave clones peaking on day 37 unconfirmed. Shrinking CD4+ clones were chiefly CM and EM; CD8+ ones were chiefly EMRA.

The chain has TRBV12-3 or TRBV12-4 and TRBJ1-1, with 7 bases matching TRBD1. This TCR came from an adult woman who had mild COVID-19 (a few samples of this study predate the infection). Cell type and time point are not known. Input material: PBMCs or a T cell subset sorted from them (not recorded which). Written as DNA, the CDR3 is TGTGCCAGCAGATTCCGGACGTGGGGACAGCAGCCGAACACTGAAGCTTTCTTT. As protein: CASRFRTWGQQPNTEAFF.